This T cell receptor (beta chain) was documented in a study of CD8 T cells in Susac syndrome. V was clipped by 0 bases and J by 6 bases, with 7 bases between them. The CDR3 runs 13 residues. The germline V gene encodes CDR1 SGHRS and CDR2 YFSETQ. RNA in amounts of roughly 0.5 to 1 ug was reverse transcribed with random hexamers. The authors amplified TCR beta CDR3 across 54 Vbeta and 13 Jbeta using immunoSEQ multiplex PCR. TCRdb itself ran the immunoSEQ multiplex PCR reads through MiXCR, one entry per CDR3 protein. The data hold approximately 130,000 distinct CDR3 sequences, with approximately 90% observed a single time.

The chain recombines TRBV5-1 with TRBJ2-1, with unresolved D. The origin of this receptor is a human donor with multiple sclerosis. Sequencing input: CD8+ T cells from PBMCs. The CDR3 nucleotides read TGCGCCAGCAGCTTGGATCTCTCCAATGAGCAGTTCTTC. This gives the protein CASSLDLSNEQFF. Looking up the rest from reference TRBV5-1 and TRBJ2-1 gives the full variable domain: KAGVTQTPRYLIKTRGQQVTLSCSPISGHRSVSWYQQTPGQGLQFLFEYFSETQRNKGNFPGRFSGRQFSNSRSEMNVSTLELGDSALYLCASSLDLSNEQFFGPGTRLTVL.